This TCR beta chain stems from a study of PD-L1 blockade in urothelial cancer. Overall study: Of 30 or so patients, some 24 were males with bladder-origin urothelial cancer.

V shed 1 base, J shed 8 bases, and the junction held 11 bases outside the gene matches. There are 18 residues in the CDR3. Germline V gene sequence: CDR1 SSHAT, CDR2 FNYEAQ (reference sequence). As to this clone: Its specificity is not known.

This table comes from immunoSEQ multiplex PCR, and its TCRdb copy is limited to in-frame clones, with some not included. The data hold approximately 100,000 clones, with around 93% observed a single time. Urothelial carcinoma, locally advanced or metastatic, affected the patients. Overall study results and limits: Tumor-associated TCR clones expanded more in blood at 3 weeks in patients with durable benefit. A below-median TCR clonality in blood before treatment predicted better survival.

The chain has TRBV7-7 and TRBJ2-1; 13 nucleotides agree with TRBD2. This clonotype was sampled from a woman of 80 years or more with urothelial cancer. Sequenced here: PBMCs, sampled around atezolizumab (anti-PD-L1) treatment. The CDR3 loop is CASSLGTSGSSVIHEQFF. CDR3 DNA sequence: TGTGCCAGCAGCTTAGGGACTAGCGGGAGTTCAGTCATACATGAGCAGTTCTTC.